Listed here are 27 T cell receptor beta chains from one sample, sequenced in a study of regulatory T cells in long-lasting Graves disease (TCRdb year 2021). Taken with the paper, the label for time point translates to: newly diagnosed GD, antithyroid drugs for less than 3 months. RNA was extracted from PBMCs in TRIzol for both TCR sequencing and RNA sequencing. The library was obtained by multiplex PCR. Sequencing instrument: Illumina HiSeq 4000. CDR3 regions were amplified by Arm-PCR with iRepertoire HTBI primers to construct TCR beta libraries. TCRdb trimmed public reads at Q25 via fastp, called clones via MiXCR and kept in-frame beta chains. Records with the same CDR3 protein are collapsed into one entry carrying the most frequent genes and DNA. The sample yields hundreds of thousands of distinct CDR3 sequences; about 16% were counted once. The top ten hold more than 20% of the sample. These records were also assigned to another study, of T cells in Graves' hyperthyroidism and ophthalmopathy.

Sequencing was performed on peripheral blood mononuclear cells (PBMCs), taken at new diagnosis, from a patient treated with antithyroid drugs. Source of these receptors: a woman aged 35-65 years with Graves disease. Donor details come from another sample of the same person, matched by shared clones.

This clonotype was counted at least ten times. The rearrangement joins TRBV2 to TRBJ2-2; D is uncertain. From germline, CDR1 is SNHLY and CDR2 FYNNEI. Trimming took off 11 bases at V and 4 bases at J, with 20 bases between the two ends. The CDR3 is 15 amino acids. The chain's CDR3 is CAGRLGDTFTGELFF. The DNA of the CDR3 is TGTGCCGGAAGGCTAGGAGATACCTTCACCGGGGAGCTGTTTTTT.

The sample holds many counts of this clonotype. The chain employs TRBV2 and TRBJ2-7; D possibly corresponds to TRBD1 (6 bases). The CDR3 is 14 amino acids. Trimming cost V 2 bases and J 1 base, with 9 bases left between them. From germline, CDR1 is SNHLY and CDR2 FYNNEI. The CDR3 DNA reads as TGTGCCAGCAGTGAACCGGACAGTTCCTACGAGCAGTACTTC. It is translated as CASSEPDSSYEQYF.

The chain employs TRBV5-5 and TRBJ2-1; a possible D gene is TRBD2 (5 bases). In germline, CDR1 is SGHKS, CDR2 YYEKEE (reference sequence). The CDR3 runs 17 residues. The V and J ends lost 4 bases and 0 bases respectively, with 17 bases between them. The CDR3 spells CASSLASDYRSYNEQFF. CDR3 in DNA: TGTGCCAGCAGCCTCGCCTCAGACTACCGCTCCTACAATGAGCAGTTCTTC.

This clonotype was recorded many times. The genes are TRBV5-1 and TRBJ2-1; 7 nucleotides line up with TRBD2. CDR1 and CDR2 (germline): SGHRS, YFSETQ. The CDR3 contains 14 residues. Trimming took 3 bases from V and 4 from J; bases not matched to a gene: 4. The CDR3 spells CASSSAGRYNEQFF. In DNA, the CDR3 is TGCGCCAGCAGCTCAGCGGGGCGATACAATGAGCAGTTCTTC.

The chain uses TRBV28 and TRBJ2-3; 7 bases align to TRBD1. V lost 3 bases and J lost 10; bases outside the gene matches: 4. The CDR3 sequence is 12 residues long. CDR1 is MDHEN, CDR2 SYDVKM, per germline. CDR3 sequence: CASSFKGAAQYF. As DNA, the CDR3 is TGTGCCAGCAGTTTCAAGGGGGCAGCGCAGTATTTT.

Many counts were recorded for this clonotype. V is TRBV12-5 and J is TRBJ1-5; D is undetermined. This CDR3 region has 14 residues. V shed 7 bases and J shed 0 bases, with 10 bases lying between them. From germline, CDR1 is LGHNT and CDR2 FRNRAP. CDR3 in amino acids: CASAAGISNQPQHF. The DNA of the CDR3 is TGTGCTAGTGCCGCGGGGATTAGCAATCAGCCCCAGCATTTT. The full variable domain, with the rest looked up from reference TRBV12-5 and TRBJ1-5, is DARVTQTPRHKVTEMGQEVTMRCQPILGHNTVFWYRQTMMQGLELLAYFRNRAPLDDSGMPKDRFSAEMPDATLATLKIQPSEPRDSAVYFCASAAGISNQPQHFGDGTRLSIL.

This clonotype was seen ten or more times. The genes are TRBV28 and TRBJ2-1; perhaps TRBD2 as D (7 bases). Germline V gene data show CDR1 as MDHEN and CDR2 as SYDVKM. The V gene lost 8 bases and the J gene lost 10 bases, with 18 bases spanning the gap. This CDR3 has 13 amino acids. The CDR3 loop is CASQFRGADEQFF. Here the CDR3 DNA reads TGTGCCAGCCAATTTCGGGGGGCTGACGAGCAGTTCTTC.

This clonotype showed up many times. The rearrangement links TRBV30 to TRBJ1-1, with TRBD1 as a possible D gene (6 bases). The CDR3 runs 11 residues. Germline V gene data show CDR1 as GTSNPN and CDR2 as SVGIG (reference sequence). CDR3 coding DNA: TGTGCTCTTGGAGGGGGGGCTTCTGCTTTCTTT. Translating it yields CALGGGASAFF.

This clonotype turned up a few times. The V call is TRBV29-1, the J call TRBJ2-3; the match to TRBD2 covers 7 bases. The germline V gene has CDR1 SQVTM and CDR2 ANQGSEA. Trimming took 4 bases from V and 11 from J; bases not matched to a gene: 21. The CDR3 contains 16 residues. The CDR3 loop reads CSVVPVSGALPFGQYF. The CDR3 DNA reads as TGCAGCGTTGTGCCCGTAAGCGGGGCGCTTCCTTTCGGGCAGTATTTT.

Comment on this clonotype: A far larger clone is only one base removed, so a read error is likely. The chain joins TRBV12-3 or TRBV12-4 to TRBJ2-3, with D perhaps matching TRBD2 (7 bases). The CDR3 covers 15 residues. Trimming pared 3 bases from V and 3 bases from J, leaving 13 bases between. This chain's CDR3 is CASSFGGLLTDTQYF. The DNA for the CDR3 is TGTGCCAGCAGTTTCGGGGGGCTACTGACAGATACGCAGTATTTT.

The CDR3 sequence: CASSRTDFGYTF. The CDR3 DNA sequence: TGTGCCAGCAGCCGGACAGATTTCGGCTACACCTTC. The genes are TRBV3-1 and TRBJ1-2; tentative D call: TRBD1 (6 bases). V lost 4 bases and J lost 8, with 11 bases in between. Germline assignment: CDR1 LGHDT and CDR2 YNNKEL (reference sequence). The CDR3 runs 12 residues. The variable domain in full, completed from reference TRBV3-1 and TRBJ1-2, reads DTAVSQTPKYLVTQMGNDKSIKCEQNLGHDTMYWYKQDSKKFLKIMFSYNNKELIINETVPNRFSPKSPDKAHLNLHINSLELGDSAVYFCASSRTDFGYTFGSGTRLTVV.

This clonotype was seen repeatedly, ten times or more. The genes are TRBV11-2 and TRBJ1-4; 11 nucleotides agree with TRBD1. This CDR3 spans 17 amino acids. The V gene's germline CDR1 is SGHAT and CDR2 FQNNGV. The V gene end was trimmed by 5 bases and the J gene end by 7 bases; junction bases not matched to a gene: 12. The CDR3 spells CASSLDRGRVSSEKLFF. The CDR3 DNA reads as TGTGCCAGCAGCCTGGACAGGGGGCGGGTATCGAGTGAAAAACTGTTTTTT.

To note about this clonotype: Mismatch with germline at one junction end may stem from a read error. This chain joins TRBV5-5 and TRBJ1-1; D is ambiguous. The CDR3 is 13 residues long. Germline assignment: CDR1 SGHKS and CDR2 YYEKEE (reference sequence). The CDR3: CVSSWTENTEAFF. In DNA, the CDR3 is TGTGTCAGCAGCTGGACGGAGAACACTGAAGCTTTCTTT.

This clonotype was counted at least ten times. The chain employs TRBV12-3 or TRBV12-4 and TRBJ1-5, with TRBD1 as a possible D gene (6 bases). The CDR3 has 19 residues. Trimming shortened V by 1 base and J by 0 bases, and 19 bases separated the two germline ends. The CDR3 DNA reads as TGTGCCAGCAGTTTAGTGGAAAGGGGGGTCCTCTATAGCAATCAGCCCCAGCATTTT. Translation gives CASSLVERGVLYSNQPQHF.

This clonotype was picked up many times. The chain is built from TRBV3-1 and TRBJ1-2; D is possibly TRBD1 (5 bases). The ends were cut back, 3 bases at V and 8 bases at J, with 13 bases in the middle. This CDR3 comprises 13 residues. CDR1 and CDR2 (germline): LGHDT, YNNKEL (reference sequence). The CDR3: CASSQGTGDGYTF. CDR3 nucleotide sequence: TGTGCCAGCAGCCAGGGGACGGGGGACGGCTACACCTTC.

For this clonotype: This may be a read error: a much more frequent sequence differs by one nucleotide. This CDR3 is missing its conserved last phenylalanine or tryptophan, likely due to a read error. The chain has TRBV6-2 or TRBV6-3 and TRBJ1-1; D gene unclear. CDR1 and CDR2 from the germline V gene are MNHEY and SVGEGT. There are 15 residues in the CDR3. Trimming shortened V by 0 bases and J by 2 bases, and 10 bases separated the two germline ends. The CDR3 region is CASSYSISGNTEAFL. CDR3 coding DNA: TGTGCCAGCAGTTACTCGATTAGCGGCAACACTGAAGCTTTCCTT.

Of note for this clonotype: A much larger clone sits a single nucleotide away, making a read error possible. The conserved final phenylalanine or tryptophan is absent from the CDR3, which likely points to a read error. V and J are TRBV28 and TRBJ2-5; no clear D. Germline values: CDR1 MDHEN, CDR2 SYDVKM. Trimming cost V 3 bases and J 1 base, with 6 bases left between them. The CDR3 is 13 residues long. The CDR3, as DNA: TGTGCCAGCAGTTTTTTAACCCAAGAGACCCAGTACCTC. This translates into CASSFLTQETQYL.

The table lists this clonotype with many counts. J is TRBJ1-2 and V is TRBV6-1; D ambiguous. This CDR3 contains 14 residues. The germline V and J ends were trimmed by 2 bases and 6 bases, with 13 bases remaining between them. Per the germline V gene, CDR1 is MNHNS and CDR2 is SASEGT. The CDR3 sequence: CASSERSGSNGYTF. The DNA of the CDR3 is TGTGCCAGCAGTGAAAGGTCAGGTTCGAATGGCTACACCTTC.

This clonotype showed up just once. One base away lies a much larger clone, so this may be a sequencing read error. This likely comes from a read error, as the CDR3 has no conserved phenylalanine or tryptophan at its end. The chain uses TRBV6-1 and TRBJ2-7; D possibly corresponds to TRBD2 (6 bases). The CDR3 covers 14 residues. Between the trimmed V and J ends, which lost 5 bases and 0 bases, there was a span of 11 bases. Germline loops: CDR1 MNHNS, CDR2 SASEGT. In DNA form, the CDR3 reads TGTGCCAGCAGTCCGGCGGGGAGCTCCTACGAGCAGTACCTC. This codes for CASSPAGSSYEQYL.

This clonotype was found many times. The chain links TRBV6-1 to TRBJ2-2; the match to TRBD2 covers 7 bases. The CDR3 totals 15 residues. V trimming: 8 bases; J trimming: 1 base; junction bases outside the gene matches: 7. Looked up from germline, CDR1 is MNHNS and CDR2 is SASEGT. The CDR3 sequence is CASRSGGGNTGELFF. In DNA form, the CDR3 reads TGTGCCAGCCGGAGCGGCGGGGGGAACACCGGGGAGCTGTTTTTT.

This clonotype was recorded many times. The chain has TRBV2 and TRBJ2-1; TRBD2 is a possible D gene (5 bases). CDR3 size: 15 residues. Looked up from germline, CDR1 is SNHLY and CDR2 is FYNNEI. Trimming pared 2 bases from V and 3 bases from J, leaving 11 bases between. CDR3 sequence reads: CASSELGLDYNEQFF. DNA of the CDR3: TGTGCCAGCAGTGAATTAGGACTGGACTACAATGAGCAGTTCTTC.

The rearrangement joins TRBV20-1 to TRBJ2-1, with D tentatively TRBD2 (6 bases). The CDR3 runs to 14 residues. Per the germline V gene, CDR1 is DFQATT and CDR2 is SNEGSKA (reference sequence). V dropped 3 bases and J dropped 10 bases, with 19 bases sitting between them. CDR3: CSASRDSTIAEQFF. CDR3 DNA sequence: TGCAGTGCTAGCCGGGACTCAACTATTGCGGAGCAGTTCTTC.

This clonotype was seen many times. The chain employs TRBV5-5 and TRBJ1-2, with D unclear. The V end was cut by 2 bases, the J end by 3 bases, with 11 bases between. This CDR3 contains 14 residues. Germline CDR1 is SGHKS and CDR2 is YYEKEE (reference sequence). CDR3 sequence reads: CASSLAGFDYGYTF. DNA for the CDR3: TGTGCCAGCAGCTTAGCAGGATTCGACTATGGCTACACCTTC.

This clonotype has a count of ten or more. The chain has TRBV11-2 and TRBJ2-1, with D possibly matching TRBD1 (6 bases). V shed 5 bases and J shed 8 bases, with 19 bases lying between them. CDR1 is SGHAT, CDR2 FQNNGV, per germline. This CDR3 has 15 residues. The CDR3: CASSRSWYTGHEQFF. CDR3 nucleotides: TGTGCCAGCAGCCGTAGCTGGTACACAGGGCATGAGCAGTTCTTC.

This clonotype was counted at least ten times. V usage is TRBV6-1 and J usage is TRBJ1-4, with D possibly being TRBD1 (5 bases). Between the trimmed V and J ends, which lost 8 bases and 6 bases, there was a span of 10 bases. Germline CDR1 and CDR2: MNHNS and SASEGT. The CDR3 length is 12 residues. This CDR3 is CASRGHDEKLFF. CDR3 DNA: TGTGCCAGCCGCGGACACGATGAAAAACTGTTTTTT.

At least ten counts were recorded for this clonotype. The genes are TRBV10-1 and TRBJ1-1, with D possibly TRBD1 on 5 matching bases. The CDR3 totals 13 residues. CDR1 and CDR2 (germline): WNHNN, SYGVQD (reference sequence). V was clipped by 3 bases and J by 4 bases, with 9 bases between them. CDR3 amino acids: CASSDSGGTEAFF. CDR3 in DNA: TGCGCCAGCAGTGACAGCGGGGGCACTGAAGCTTTCTTT.

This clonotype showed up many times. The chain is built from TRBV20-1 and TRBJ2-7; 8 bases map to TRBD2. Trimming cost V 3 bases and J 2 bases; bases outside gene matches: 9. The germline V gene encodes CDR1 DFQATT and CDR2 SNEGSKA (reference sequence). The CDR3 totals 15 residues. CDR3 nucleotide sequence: TGCAGTGCTAGGGAACTAGCGGAGATCACCTACGAGCAGTACTTC. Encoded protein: CSARELAEITYEQYF.